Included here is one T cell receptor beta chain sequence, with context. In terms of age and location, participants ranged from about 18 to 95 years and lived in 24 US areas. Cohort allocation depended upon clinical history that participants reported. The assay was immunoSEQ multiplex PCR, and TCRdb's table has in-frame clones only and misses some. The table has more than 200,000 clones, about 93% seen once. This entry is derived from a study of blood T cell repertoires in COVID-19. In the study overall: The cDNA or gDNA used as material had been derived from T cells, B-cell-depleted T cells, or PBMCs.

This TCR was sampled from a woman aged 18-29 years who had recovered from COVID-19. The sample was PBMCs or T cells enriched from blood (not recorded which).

The CDR3 is CSVEGVKGDYGYTF. CDR3 coding DNA: TGCAGCGTTGAAGGCGTAAAAGGGGACTATGGCTACACCTTC. V gene TRBV29-1 combines with J gene TRBJ1-2; D possibly corresponds to TRBD1 (5 bases). This CDR3 region has 14 residues. With 1 base removed from V and 3 bases from J, the gap between germline ends came to 12 bases. CDR1 is SQVTM, CDR2 ANQGSEA, per germline.